The rows below give T cell receptor beta chains drawn from one sample of a study of T-cell reconstitution after alpha-beta-depleted transplantation in children. TCRdb recomputed calls from the PCR reads with MiXCR, one row per CDR3 protein. The sample yields almost 600,000 distinct CDR3 sequences, 25% to 30% seen once. The sample in question was PBMCs, obtained before TCRalphabeta/CD19-depleted stem cell transplant. All receptors come from a boy under two years old with Wiskott-Aldrich syndrome, due to receive a stem cell transplant. Each CDR3 is given with its conserved first and last residue. Each record gives: clone size, J gene, V gene, D gene, CDR3 DNA, CDR3 protein. D genes are given only for firm matches. Clone size, where shown, is once, few, many, or a class for clones that have expanded.

- | TRBJ2-7 | TRBV5-1 | TRBD2 | TGCGCCAGCAGCCACCGAGAGCGGGAGGACGAGCAGTACTTC | CASSHREREDEQYF
- | TRBJ2-1 | TRBV27 | - | TGTGCCAGCAGTTTATCGTGGATGAGCTCCTACAATGAGCAGTTCTTC | CASSLSWMSSYNEQFF
- | TRBJ1-2 | TRBV19 | - | TGTGCCAGTAGCCACCCAGCCGGAAATAACTATGGCTACACCTTC | CASSHPAGNNYGYTF
- | TRBJ1-3 | TRBV5-5 | - | TGTGCCAGCAGCTTGGGCGTCTTGCGGCGGTCTGGAAACACCATATATTTT | CASSLGVLRRSGNTIYF
- | TRBJ2-1 | TRBV20-1 | TRBD2 | TGCAGTGCCGCTGAGGCGGGAGGTTTCTGGGAGCAGTTCTTC | CSAAEAGGFWEQFF
few | TRBJ1-1 | TRBV6-1 | - | TGTGCCAGCAGGCTCCGGGGCCTAGAGGGTAACACTGAAGCTTTCTTT | CASRLRGLEGNTEAFF
few | TRBJ1-1 | TRBV10-3 | - | TGTGCCATCGGGGGTAGGACTGAAGCTTTCTTT | CAIGGRTEAFF
- | TRBJ2-7 | TRBV30 | TRBD1 | TGTGCCTGGAGTCCAGACTGGGGACAGGTGACCTACGAGCAGTACTTC | CAWSPDWGQVTYEQYF
few | TRBJ2-7 | TRBV28 | TRBD2 | TGTGCCAGCACCGCTGCAGGGAGGGATCAGTACTTC | CASTAAGRDQYF
few | TRBJ2-1 | TRBV10-3 | TRBD2 | TGTGCCATGGGGACTAGCGGGCCCTCCTACAATGAGCAGTTCTTC | CAMGTSGPSYNEQFF
- | TRBJ2-2 | TRBV11-3 | - | TGTGCCAGCAAGGACGGAGCTCGAATGGCCGGGGAGCTGTTTTTT | CASKDGARMAGELFF
- | TRBJ1-5 | TRBV20-1 | TRBD1 | TGCAGTGCTAGCTCAGGGGGCGGCTATAGCAATCAGCCCCAGCATTTT | CSASSGGGYSNQPQHF
few | TRBJ1-2 | TRBV5-1 | - | TGCGCCAGCAGCGCCGAAATTGTGGAAGTCAGGGTCCAAGGCTACACCTTC | CASSAEIVEVRVQGYTF
- | TRBJ1-4 | TRBV20-1 | - | TGCAGTGCTTACCGCCGAGGCGGTAATGAAAAACTGTTTTTT | CSAYRRGGNEKLFF
- | TRBJ1-1 | TRBV20-1 | - | TGCAGTGCTGCCAGGGGTTTGGAGACTGAAGCTTTCTTT | CSAARGLETEAFF
- | TRBJ1-1 | TRBV18 | - | TGTGCCAGCTCACCACGAGTCTCGGATGGGGACACTGAAGCTTTCTTT | CASSPRVSDGDTEAFF
many | TRBJ2-1 | TRBV10-3 | TRBD2 | TGTGCCATCAGTGAATCTCCTAGCGGATTATACAATGAGCAGTTCTTC | CAISESPSGLYNEQFF
- | TRBJ2-2 | TRBV27 | - | TGTGCCAGCAGTCTTTTGACCCCGGAGGTGACCGGGGAGCTGTTTTTT | CASSLLTPEVTGELFF